A single sample is the source of the 6 T cell receptor beta chains below, sequenced in a study of blood T cell repertoires in COVID-19. Profiled with immunoSEQ multiplex PCR; TCRdb holds only in-frame clones, not every one. The table records approximately 190,000 clones, 84% of them present only once. Sequencing was done on a sample of PBMCs or T cells enriched from blood (not recorded which). These receptors originate from a woman aged 25-40 years who had been exposed to COVID-19.

The rearrangement uses TRBV3-1 (or the pseudogene TRBV3-2) and TRBJ2-6; 10 bases map to TRBD1. Looked up from germline, CDR1 is LGHDT and CDR2 is YNNKEL (reference sequence). This CDR3 is built from 18 residues. Germline trimming cut 4 bases from V and 4 bases from J; bases unmatched to any gene: 10. For the CDR3, the DNA is TGTGCCAGCAGCCGGCTGGGACAGGGGAAGGGGGGGGCCAACGTCCTGACTTTC. Translation gives CASSRLGQGKGGANVLTF.

The chain recombines TRBV5-1 with TRBJ2-3; 9 bases line up with TRBD2. Losses at the gene ends were 6 bases for V and 3 bases for J; bases not matched to a gene: 11. From germline, CDR1 is SGHRS and CDR2 YFSETQ. CDR3 length: 16 residues. The CDR3 region has the DNA TGCGCCAGCACGGGTCGCGGGGGGGCCGGTACAGATACGCAGTATTTT. It encodes CASTGRGGAGTDTQYF.

The rearrangement links TRBV7-9 to TRBJ1-2; D is uncertain. The length of the CDR3 is 14 residues. Trimming cost V 3 bases and J 4 bases, with 12 bases left between them. Looked up from germline, CDR1 is SEHNR and CDR2 is FQNEAQ (reference sequence). The CDR3 is CASSFGKSGYGYTF. CDR3 nucleotides: TGTGCCAGCAGCTTCGGTAAATCTGGCTATGGCTACACCTTC. Together with reference TRBV7-9 and TRBJ1-2, the CDR3 gives the full variable domain: DTGVSQNPRHKITKRGQNVTFRCDPISEHNRLYWYRQTLGQGPEFLTYFQNEAQLEKSRLLSDRFSAERPKGSFSTLEIQRTEQGDSAMYLCASSFGKSGYGYTFGSGTRLTVV.

The chain combines TRBV6-2 or TRBV6-3 with TRBJ1-6; D is uncertain. This CDR3 is built from 16 residues. Germline V lookup: CDR1 MNHEY, CDR2 SVGEGT. V lost 0 bases to trimming and J lost 6 bases, with 12 bases between them. The CDR3 region has the DNA TGTGCCAGCAGTTACTCGAAGGCGGTCCTTAATTCACCCCTCCACTTT. This gives the protein CASSYSKAVLNSPLHF.

This chain connects TRBV2 to TRBJ1-4; 9 bases fit TRBD1. Trimming removed 2 bases from V and 10 bases from J; junction bases left unmatched: 14. The CDR3 is made up of 17 amino acids. From germline, CDR1 is SNHLY and CDR2 FYNNEI. The DNA for the CDR3 is TGTGCCAGCAGTGAACTACTTAACAGGGGGCTATCCGCAAAACTGTTTTTT. Translated, it gives CASSELLNRGLSAKLFF.

This chain joins TRBV7-6 and TRBJ1-1, with a possible D match to TRBD1 (6 bases). Germline assignment: CDR1 SGHVS and CDR2 FNYEAQ. This CDR3 region has 14 residues. Deletions cut 5 bases from V and 1 base from J, with 11 bases between. In DNA form, the CDR3 reads TGTGCCAGCAGCCTAGGGACAAAGAACACTGAAGCTTTCTTT. Translation: CASSLGTKNTEAFF.